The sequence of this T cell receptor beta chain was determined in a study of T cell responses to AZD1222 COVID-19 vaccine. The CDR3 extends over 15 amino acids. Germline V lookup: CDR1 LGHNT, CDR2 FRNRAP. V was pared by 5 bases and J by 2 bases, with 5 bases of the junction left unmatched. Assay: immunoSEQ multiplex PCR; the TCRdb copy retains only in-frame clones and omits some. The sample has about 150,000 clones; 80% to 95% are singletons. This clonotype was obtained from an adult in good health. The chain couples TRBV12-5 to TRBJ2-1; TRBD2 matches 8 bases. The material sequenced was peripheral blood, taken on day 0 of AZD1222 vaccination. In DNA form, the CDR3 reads TGTGCTAGTGGTAAAGCGGGGGTTACCTACAATGAGCAGTTCTTC. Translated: CASGKAGVTYNEQFF.